Below, 32 T cell receptor beta chains from the same sample are listed, as sequenced in a study of blood T cell repertoires in COVID-19. Sequenced by immunoSEQ multiplex PCR; TCRdb stores in-frame clones only, minus some. This sample has around 140,000 clones, with about 83% found just once. The sample taken for sequencing was PBMCs or T cells enriched from blood (not recorded which). The receptors come from a woman in her forties or fifties with acute COVID-19.

The chain employs TRBV30 and TRBJ1-1, with D uncertain. CDR3 size: 11 residues. Germline V gene lookup returns CDR1 GTSNPN and CDR2 SVGIG (reference sequence). Trimming took 4 bases from V and 3 from J, leaving 6 bases between them. CDR3 sequence: CAWTVYTEAFF. The CDR3 nucleotides read TGTGCCTGGACAGTTTACACTGAAGCTTTCTTT.

V is TRBV11-2 and J is TRBJ2-7; TRBD1 is a possible D gene (5 bases). This CDR3 has 14 amino acids. With 4 bases removed from V and 2 bases from J, the gap between germline ends came to 12 bases. Germline V gene data show CDR1 as SGHAT and CDR2 as FQNNGV. The CDR3 sequence is CASSSLEGAYEQYF. CDR3 sequence (DNA): TGTGCCAGCAGCTCCCTTGAAGGGGCCTACGAGCAGTACTTC. Filled out from reference TRBV11-2 and TRBJ2-7, the complete variable domain reads EAGVAQSPRYKIIEKRQSVAFWCNPISGHATLYWYQQILGQGPKLLIQFQNNGVVDDSQLPKDRFSAERLKGVDSTLKIQPAKLEDSAVYLCASSSLEGAYEQYFGPGTRLTVT.

This clone was seen only a few times. This chain joins TRBV7-2 and TRBJ2-7; a possible D gene is TRBD2 (6 bases). The V and J ends lost 7 bases and 5 bases respectively, with 24 bases between them. The CDR3 loop spans 16 amino acids. Germline V gene lookup returns CDR1 SGHTA and CDR2 FQGNSA. Here the CDR3 reads CASTPGLGLTRDEQYF. CDR3 coding DNA: TGTGCCAGCACTCCGGGCTTGGGACTCACCCGGGACGAGCAGTACTTC.

V and J are TRBV24-1 and TRBJ2-2; 11 bases line up with TRBD2. The CDR3 is 20 residues long. From germline, CDR1 is KGHDR and CDR2 SFDVKD. V lost 9 bases, J lost 10 bases, and 27 bases stayed unmatched. The CDR3 nucleotides read TGTGCCACCTCCGGGACCGAGGCTCGGGGGGGACCTAGCGGGAGGAAGGAGCTGTTTTTT. Translating gives CATSGTEARGGPSGRKELFF.

The rearrangement uses TRBV27 and TRBJ2-2; 8 bases map to TRBD1. The CDR3 spans 17 residues. V trimming: 4 bases; J trimming: 4 bases; junction bases outside the gene matches: 11. Germline CDR1 is MNHEY and CDR2 is SMNVEV (reference sequence). CDR3 in amino acids: CASSSQTGGRGTGELFF. The DNA for the CDR3 is TGTGCCAGCAGTTCACAAACAGGGGGTAGAGGCACCGGGGAGCTGTTTTTT.

The V call is TRBV6-1, the J call TRBJ2-3, with 9 nucleotides matching TRBD2. The CDR3 is 16 residues long. Germline V gives CDR1 MNHNS, CDR2 SASEGT. V shed 4 bases, J shed 3 bases, and the junction held 8 bases outside the gene matches. DNA for the CDR3: TGTGCCAGCAGTGGAACAGCGGGAGGAGGGACAGATACGCAGTATTTT. This translates into CASSGTAGGGTDTQYF.

The genes are TRBV27 and TRBJ2-2, with D maybe TRBD1 (6 bases). Trimming left V 6 bases short and J 7 bases short, with 12 bases between. CDR1 is MNHEY and CDR2 is SMNVEV in the germline V gene (reference sequence). The CDR3 is 13 residues long. CDR3 nucleotides: TGTGCCAGCAGCCCAAGGGGGATCGGGGAGCTGTTTTTT. This gives the protein CASSPRGIGELFF.

The chain recombines TRBV7-2 with TRBJ2-2; 13 nucleotides line up with TRBD2. J lost 4 bases, V lost 5 bases, and 4 bases had no gene match. The CDR3 covers 16 residues. CDR1 is SGHTA, CDR2 FQGNSA, per germline. The CDR3 is CASSVLAGGATGELFF. The DNA of the CDR3 is TGTGCCAGCAGCGTACTAGCGGGAGGGGCCACCGGGGAGCTGTTTTTT.

The chain carries TRBV30 and TRBJ1-2; no definite D call. V lost 2 bases, J lost 6 bases, and 10 bases lay in between. This CDR3 spans 12 amino acids. Germline-derived CDR1 and CDR2 are GTSNPN and SVGIG (reference sequence). CDR3 DNA sequence: TGTGCCTGGAGTCTGCAGGCCAATGGCTACACCTTC. Translated: CAWSLQANGYTF.

V usage is TRBV30 and J usage is TRBJ1-2; D not certain. This CDR3 is 13 amino acids long. Per the germline V gene, CDR1 is GTSNPN and CDR2 is SVGIG (reference sequence). With 1 base removed from V and 3 bases from J, the gap between germline ends came to 9 bases. This CDR3 reads CAWSGSTDYGYTF. DNA for the CDR3: TGTGCCTGGAGTGGGAGCACGGACTATGGCTACACCTTC. The full variable domain, completed using reference TRBV30 and TRBJ1-2, is SQTIHQWPATLVQPVGSPLSLECTVEGTSNPNLYWYRQAAGRGLQLLFYSVGIGQISSEVPQNLSASRPQDRQFILSSKKLLLSDSGFYLCAWSGSTDYGYTFGSGTRLTVV.

The chain combines TRBV7-3 with TRBJ1-2, with TRBD1 matching over 11 bases. The CDR3 runs 15 residues. V trimming: 2 bases; J trimming: 2 bases; junction bases outside the gene matches: 1. CDR1 and CDR2 (germline): SGHTA, FQGTGA. CDR3 nucleotide sequence: TGTGCCAGCAGCTTACGGGACAGGGGGAACTATGGCTACACCTTC. Protein sequence: CASSLRDRGNYGYTF.

This clone appeared a single time. The chain is built from TRBV6-5 and TRBJ2-7, with D unclear. This CDR3 spans 15 amino acids. Trimming took 6 bases from V and 0 from J, leaving 15 bases between them. Germline CDR1 and CDR2: MNHEY and SVGAGI. CDR3 loop: CASSAPQRSSYEQYF. The CDR3 bases are TGTGCCAGCAGCGCCCCCCAGCGAAGCTCCTACGAGCAGTACTTC.

The CDR3 loop is CASSISGAFSNEQFF. CDR3 nucleotides: TGTGCCAGCAGTATAAGTGGGGCTTTCAGCAATGAGCAGTTCTTC. This chain joins TRBV3-1 (or the pseudogene TRBV3-2) and TRBJ2-1, with a possible D match to TRBD1 (5 bases). CDR3 length equals 15 residues. Trimming removed 6 bases from V and 6 bases from J, with 18 bases in between. Germline-derived CDR1 and CDR2 are LGHDT and YNNKEL (reference sequence).

The rearrangement joins TRBV29-1 to TRBJ1-5, with D perhaps TRBD1 (5 bases). With 3 bases removed from V and 11 bases from J, the gap between germline ends came to 17 bases. The CDR3 has 13 residues. CDR1 SQVTM and CDR2 ANQGSEA come from the germline V gene. The CDR3 protein is CSVETAGDWAQHF. The CDR3 DNA sequence: TGCAGCGTTGAGACAGCGGGCGATTGGGCCCAGCATTTT.

The chain joins TRBV19 to TRBJ1-3; D might be TRBD1 (5 bases). CDR1 and CDR2 (germline): LNHDA, SQIVND (reference sequence). Trimming pared 5 bases from V and 0 bases from J, leaving 11 bases between. CDR3 size: 15 residues. As DNA, the CDR3 is TGTGCCAGTAGTCCCCAGGGACTCTCTGGAAACACCATATATTTT. Translated: CASSPQGLSGNTIYF.

The rearrangement uses TRBV30 and TRBJ2-7; 14 bases fit TRBD2. In germline, CDR1 is GTSNPN, CDR2 SVGIG (reference sequence). This CDR3 region has 14 residues. After removal of 5 bases from V and 4 bases from J, the junction contained 4 bases not matched to a gene. This CDR3 reads CAWARTSGGYEQYF. In DNA form, the CDR3 reads TGTGCCTGGGCTCGGACTAGCGGGGGGTACGAGCAGTACTTC.

The V and J genes are TRBV7-6 and TRBJ1-4; tentatively, D is TRBD1 (5 bases). The CDR3 is made up of 16 amino acids. V shed 2 bases and J shed 3 bases, with 13 bases lying between them. Germline loops: CDR1 SGHVS, CDR2 FNYEAQ. CDR3 in DNA: TGTGCCAGCAGCTTAAGTCCCCGGGGGGCTAATGAAAAACTGTTTTTT. Translated, it gives CASSLSPRGANEKLFF. Together with reference TRBV7-6 and TRBJ1-4, the CDR3 gives the full variable domain: GAGVSQSPRYKVTKRGQDVALRCDPISGHVSLYWYRQALGQGPEFLTYFNYEAQQDKSGLPNDRFSAERPEGSISTLTIQRTEQRDSAMYRCASSLSPRGANEKLFFGSGTQLSVL.

The rearrangement uses TRBV4-1 and TRBJ1-2, with 9 bases matching TRBD1. CDR1 is MGHRA and CDR2 is YSYEKL in the germline V gene. The trim removed 5 bases at V and 0 bases at J, leaving 7 bases unmatched. This CDR3 has 16 residues. The chain's CDR3 is CASSSHRQGANYGYTF. The DNA of the CDR3 is TGCGCCAGCAGCTCCCATCGACAGGGGGCTAACTATGGCTACACCTTC.

This clone was seen just once. The rearrangement uses TRBV7-2 and TRBJ2-5; D may be TRBD1 (7 bases). This CDR3 is built from 14 residues. The V end was cut by 4 bases, the J end by 4 bases, with 13 bases between. CDR1 is SGHTA, CDR2 FQGNSA, per germline. CDR3 DNA sequence: TGTGCCAGCAGCTCTGGCAGGGGGGCAGAGACCCAGTACTTC. Protein sequence: CASSSGRGAETQYF.

V is TRBV24-1 and J is TRBJ1-5; no reliable D call. The CDR3 spans 15 residues. Trimming took off 4 bases at V and 3 bases at J, with 12 bases between the two ends. Germline CDR1 and CDR2: KGHDR and SFDVKD. The CDR3 DNA is TGTGCCACCAGTGAATTAGGAGGCCCCAATCAGCCCCAGCATTTT. It codes for CATSELGGPNQPQHF.

The V and J genes are TRBV19 and TRBJ1-5; 8 nucleotides line up with TRBD1. The CDR3 consists of 16 residues. In germline, CDR1 is LNHDA, CDR2 SQIVND (reference sequence). V lost 3 bases and J lost 3; bases outside the gene matches: 7. CDR3 DNA sequence: TGTGCCAGTAGTATTATAGGGACAGGCAACAATCAGCCCCAGCATTTT. It is translated as CASSIIGTGNNQPQHF.

This chain links TRBV4-2 with TRBJ2-5; D might be TRBD1 (6 bases). Germline V gene data show CDR1 as LGHNA and CDR2 as YNFKEQ. The V end was cut by 0 bases, the J end by 6 bases, with 11 bases between. This CDR3 comprises 14 residues. The CDR3, as DNA: TGTGCCAGCAGCCAAGACAGGGGAATGCAGACCCAGTACTTC. Translation: CASSQDRGMQTQYF.

The gene calls are TRBV3-1 (or the pseudogene TRBV3-2) and TRBJ2-1, with TRBD2 identical over 9 bases. The CDR3 length is 16 residues. Germline CDR1 and CDR2: LGHDT and YNNKEL (reference sequence). Trimming at V came to 6 bases and at J to 6 bases, leaving 12 bases not matched to a gene. CDR3 bases: TGTGCCAGCAGTAAAGTCAATAGCGGGAGATCCAATGAGCAGTTCTTC. It translates to CASSKVNSGRSNEQFF.

V gene TRBV21-1 combines with J gene TRBJ1-1. TRBV21-1 is designated a pseudogene. The CDR3 sequence is 16 residues long. The CDR3 nucleotides are TGTGCCAGCAGCAAAAACAACGAACGGAGGAACACTGAAGCTTTCTTT. Its protein is CASSKNNERRNTEAFF.

The CDR3 nucleotides read TGTGCCAGCAGCTTAGAGGTTCAGGGGCACATTCAGTACTTC. Translation: CASSLEVQGHIQYF. The chain links TRBV7-2 to TRBJ2-4; D is perhaps TRBD1 (6 bases). The V end was cut by 1 base, the J end by 8 bases, with 12 bases between. This CDR3 is built from 14 residues. Germline loops: CDR1 SGHTA, CDR2 FQGNSA. The full variable domain, its missing parts supplied by reference TRBV7-2 and TRBJ2-4, is GAGVSQSPSNKVTEKGKDVELRCDPISGHTALYWYRQSLGQGLEFLIYFQGNSAPDKSGLPSDRFSAERTGGSVSTLTIQRTQQEDSAVYLCASSLEVQGHIQYFGAGTRLSVL.

DNA for the CDR3: TGTGCCAGCAGCGTAGACAGGGGAATCTCTGGGGCCAACGTCCTGACTTTC. Translation gives CASSVDRGISGANVLTF. This chain uses TRBV9 with TRBJ2-6; TRBD1 agrees at 7 bases. V lost 0 bases to trimming and J lost 0 bases; unmatched junction nucleotides: 3. The CDR3 is 17 amino acids. The germline gives CDR1 SGDLS, CDR2 YYNGEE.

The chain uses TRBV10-3 and TRBJ2-5; 7 positions match TRBD2. Germline V lookup: CDR1 ENHRY, CDR2 SYGVKD. J lost 0 bases, V lost 1 base, and 5 bases had no gene match. The CDR3 loop spans 16 amino acids. The CDR3 nucleotides are TGTGCCATCAGTGAGTTTAGCGGGTTGAACCAAGAGACCCAGTACTTC. This translates into CAISEFSGLNQETQYF.

The gene calls are TRBV11-1 and TRBJ2-7, with TRBD2 matching 10 bases. CDR3 length: 14 residues. V lost 8 bases and J lost 7; bases outside the gene matches: 11. Germline V lookup: CDR1 SGHAT, CDR2 FQDESV (reference sequence). CDR3 amino acids: CASEPGLASSEQYF. The CDR3 DNA follows: TGTGCCAGCGAGCCGGGACTAGCGTCTTCTGAGCAGTACTTC.

This clone was detected a few times. The V call is TRBV5-8, the J call TRBJ2-7; a possible D gene is TRBD1 (6 bases). CDR3 length: 13 residues. Germline V gene sequence: CDR1 SGHTS, CDR2 YDEGEE. V gave up 4 bases and J gave up 3 bases, with 11 bases separating them. The CDR3 bases are TGTGCCAGCAGCGCCAGACAGGTCTACGAGCAGTACTTC. It is translated as CASSARQVYEQYF.

This clone has only a few counts. This chain uses TRBV4-2 with TRBJ1-2, with D possibly TRBD1 on 5 matching bases. Germline assignment: CDR1 LGHNA and CDR2 YNFKEQ. The length of the CDR3 is 15 residues. V was pared by 5 bases and J by 7 bases, with 20 bases between. This CDR3 reads CASSVRVLGTGGYTF. The CDR3 DNA sequence: TGTGCCAGCAGCGTCAGGGTATTGGGAACGGGTGGCTACACCTTC.

At least ten counts were recorded for this clone. CDR3 sequence reads: CASTLRTGRLTNYGYTF. In nucleotides, the CDR3 is TGTGCCAGTACCCTAAGGACAGGGAGATTGACTAACTATGGCTACACCTTC. V is TRBV19 and J is TRBJ1-2, with 8 bases identical to TRBD1. This CDR3 has 17 amino acids. Unmatched junction bases numbered 13, after V lost 7 bases and J lost 0 bases. Per germline, CDR1 LNHDA and CDR2 SQIVND (reference sequence).

The chain links TRBV11-3 to TRBJ2-2, with a possible D match to TRBD1 (5 bases). V shed 4 bases and J shed 8 bases, with 8 bases lying between them. Germline CDR1 is SGHNT and CDR2 is YENEEA. The CDR3 consists of 12 residues. The CDR3 loop reads CASSSRTGELFF. As DNA, the CDR3 is TGTGCCAGCAGCTCCCGGACAGGGGAGCTGTTTTTT. Full variable domain (outside the CDR3, taken from reference TRBV11-3 and TRBJ2-2): EAGVVQSPRYKIIEKKQPVAFWCNPISGHNTLYWYLQNLGQGPELLIRYENEEAVDDSQLPKDRFSAERLKGVDSTLKIQPAELGDSAVYLCASSSRTGELFFGEGSRLTVL.